This entry lists 2 T cell receptor beta chains sequenced from one sample in a study of blood T cells in healthy people across ages. A second about 6 to 12 cycle PCR used barcoded and J-beta primers. Via MiXCR, TCRdb re-called the 5' RACE reads, giving one row per CDR3 protein. Of approximately 810,000 distinct CDR3 sequences listed, 35% to 40% are singletons. Material for sequencing was blood. The receptors were sampled from a young man in good health.

The gene calls are TRBV5-5 and TRBJ2-5, with 8 bases aligning to TRBD2. The V segment lost 1 base and the J segment 4 bases; nucleotides outside the gene matches: 6. The CDR3 has 15 amino acids. Germline loops: CDR1 SGHKS, CDR2 YYEKEE (reference sequence). The CDR3 region is CASSLPAGEGETQYF. The CDR3 DNA follows: TGTGCCAGCAGCTTGCCAGCGGGGGAGGGAGAGACCCAGTACTTC.

The rearrangement joins TRBV20-1 to TRBJ2-5, with a tentative D call TRBD2 (6 bases). CDR1 is DFQATT and CDR2 is SNEGSKA in the germline V gene (reference sequence). The CDR3 consists of 14 residues. Between the trimmed V and J ends, which lost 6 bases and 2 bases, there was a span of 16 bases. In nucleotides, the CDR3 is TGCAGTGCGAGTCCGGGGGTTACACAAGAGACCCAGTACTTC. Its protein product is CSASPGVTQETQYF.